Sequencing of this T cell receptor (beta chain) was carried out in a study of blood T cells in healthy people across ages. Broader study findings: Naive T cell percentage by flow cytometry tracked strongly with beta diversity.

This clonotype was recorded a few times. Its cognate antigen is unknown. Primers used in a second PCR of roughly 6 to 11 cycles were a sample-barcoded 5' primer and a J-beta primer mix. Every cDNA was tagged by a template-switch adaptor with 12 random nucleotides. Each sample provided no less than 2.5 million CDR3-containing paired-end reads. Via MiXCR, TCRdb re-called the 5' RACE reads, giving one row per CDR3 protein. Of over a million distinct CDR3 sequences in the sample, less than 50% were seen once. The germline V gene has CDR1 MGHDK and CDR2 SYGVNS. V was clipped by 1 base and J by 8 bases; unmatched bases: 8. CDR3 length: 16 amino acids.

The sample taken for sequencing was blood. The chain employs TRBV25-1 and TRBJ2-1, with 10 bases aligning to TRBD2. The source of this sequence is a woman aged 55-70 years in good health. The CDR3 loop is CASSEFPGLAIDEQFF. Written as DNA, the CDR3 is TGTGCCAGCAGTGAATTCCCGGGACTAGCGATCGATGAGCAGTTCTTC.